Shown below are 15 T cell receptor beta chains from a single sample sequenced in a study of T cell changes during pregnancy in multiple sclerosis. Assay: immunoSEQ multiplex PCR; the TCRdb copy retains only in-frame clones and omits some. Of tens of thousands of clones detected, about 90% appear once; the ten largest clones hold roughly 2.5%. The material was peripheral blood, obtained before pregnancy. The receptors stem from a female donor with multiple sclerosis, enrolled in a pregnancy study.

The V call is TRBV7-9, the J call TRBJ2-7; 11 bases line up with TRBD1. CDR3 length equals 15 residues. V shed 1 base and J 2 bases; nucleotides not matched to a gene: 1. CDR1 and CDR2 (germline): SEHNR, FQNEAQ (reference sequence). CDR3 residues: CASSLGDRGTYEQYF. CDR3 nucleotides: TGTGCCAGCAGCTTAGGGGACAGGGGGACCTACGAGCAGTACTTC.

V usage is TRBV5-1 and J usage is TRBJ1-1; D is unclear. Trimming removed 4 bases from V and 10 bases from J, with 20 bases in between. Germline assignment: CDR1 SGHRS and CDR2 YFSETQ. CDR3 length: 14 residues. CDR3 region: CASSPGGEGAGAFF. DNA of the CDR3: TGCGCCAGCAGCCCTGGAGGCGAGGGTGCGGGAGCTTTCTTT.

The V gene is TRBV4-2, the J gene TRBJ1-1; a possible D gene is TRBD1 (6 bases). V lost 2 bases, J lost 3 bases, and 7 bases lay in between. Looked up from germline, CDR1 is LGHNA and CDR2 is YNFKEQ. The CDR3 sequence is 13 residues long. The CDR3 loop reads CASSQYRDTEAFF. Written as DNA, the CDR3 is TGTGCCAGCAGCCAATACAGGGACACTGAAGCTTTCTTT.

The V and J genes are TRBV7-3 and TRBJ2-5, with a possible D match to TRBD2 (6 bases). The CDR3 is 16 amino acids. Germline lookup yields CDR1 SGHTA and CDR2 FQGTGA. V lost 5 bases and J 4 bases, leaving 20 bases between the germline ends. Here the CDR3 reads CASSDPSSGEGETQYF. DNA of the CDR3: TGTGCCAGCAGCGATCCCTCGTCGGGAGAGGGAGAGACCCAGTACTTC.

CDR3 DNA: TGTGCCAGCAGCGTAGCTGTACGACAGCAAGAGACCCAGTACTTC. Translation: CASSVAVRQQETQYF. The J gene is TRBJ2-5, the V gene TRBV9; possibly TRBD1 for D (5 bases). From germline, CDR1 is SGDLS and CDR2 YYNGEE. Trimming pared 0 bases from V and 2 bases from J, leaving 11 bases between. The CDR3 extends over 15 amino acids.

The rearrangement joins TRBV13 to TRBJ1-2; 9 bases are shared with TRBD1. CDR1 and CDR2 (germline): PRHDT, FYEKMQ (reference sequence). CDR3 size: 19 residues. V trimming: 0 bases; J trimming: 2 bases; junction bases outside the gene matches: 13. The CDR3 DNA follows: TGTGCCAGCAGCTTAGGAACAGACTACCGGGACAGGGAAAACTATGGCTACACCTTC. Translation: CASSLGTDYRDRENYGYTF. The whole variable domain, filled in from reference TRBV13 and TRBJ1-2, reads AAGVIQSPRHLIKEKRETATLKCYPIPRHDTVYWYQQGPGQDPQFLISFYEKMQSDKGSIPDRFSAQQFSDYHSELNMSSLELGDSALYFCASSLGTDYRDRENYGYTFGSGTRLTVV.

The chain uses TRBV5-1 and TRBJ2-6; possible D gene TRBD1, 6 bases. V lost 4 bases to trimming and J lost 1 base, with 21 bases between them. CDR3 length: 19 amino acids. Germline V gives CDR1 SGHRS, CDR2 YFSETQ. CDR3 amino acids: CASSRPQGRVRSGANVLTF. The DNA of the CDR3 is TGCGCCAGCAGCAGGCCACAGGGTAGGGTGCGATCTGGGGCCAACGTCCTGACTTTC.

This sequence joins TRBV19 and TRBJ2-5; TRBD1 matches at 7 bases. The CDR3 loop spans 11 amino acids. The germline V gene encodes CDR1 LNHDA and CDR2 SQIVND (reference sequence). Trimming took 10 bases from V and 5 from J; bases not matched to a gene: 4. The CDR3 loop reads CATQGRETQYF. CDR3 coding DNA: TGTGCCACACAGGGGCGCGAGACCCAGTACTTC. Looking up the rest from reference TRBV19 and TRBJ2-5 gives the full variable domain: DGGITQSPKYLFRKEGQNVTLSCEQNLNHDAMYWYRQDPGQGLRLIYYSQIVNDFQKGDIAEGYSVSREKKESFPLTVTSAQKNPTAFYLCATQGRETQYFGPGTRLLVL.

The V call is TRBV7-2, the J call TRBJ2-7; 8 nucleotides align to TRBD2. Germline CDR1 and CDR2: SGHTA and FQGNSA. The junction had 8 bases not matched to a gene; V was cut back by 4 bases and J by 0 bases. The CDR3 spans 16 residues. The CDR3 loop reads CASSSVSGAFSYEQYF. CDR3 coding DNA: TGTGCCAGCAGCTCTGTTAGCGGGGCCTTCTCCTACGAGCAGTACTTC.

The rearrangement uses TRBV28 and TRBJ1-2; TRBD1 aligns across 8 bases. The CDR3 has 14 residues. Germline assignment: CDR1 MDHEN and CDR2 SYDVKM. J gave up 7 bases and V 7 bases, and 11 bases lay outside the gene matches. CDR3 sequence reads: CASTPDRVVGGYTF. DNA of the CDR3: TGTGCCAGCACCCCGGACAGGGTAGTGGGTGGCTACACCTTC.

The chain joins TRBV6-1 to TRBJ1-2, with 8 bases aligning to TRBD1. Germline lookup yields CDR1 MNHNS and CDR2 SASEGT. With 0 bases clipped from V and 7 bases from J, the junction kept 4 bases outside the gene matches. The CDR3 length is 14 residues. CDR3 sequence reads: CASSEAQGARGYTF. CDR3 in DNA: TGTGCCAGCAGTGAAGCTCAGGGGGCGCGTGGCTACACCTTC.

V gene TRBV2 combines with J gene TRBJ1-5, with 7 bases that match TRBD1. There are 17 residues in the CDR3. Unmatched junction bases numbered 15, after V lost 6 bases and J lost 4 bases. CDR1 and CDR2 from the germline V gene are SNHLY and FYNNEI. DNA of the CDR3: TGTGCCAGCAGCAGGGAAAACAGGGGATTGGGAAATCAGCCCCAGCATTTT. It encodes CASSRENRGLGNQPQHF.

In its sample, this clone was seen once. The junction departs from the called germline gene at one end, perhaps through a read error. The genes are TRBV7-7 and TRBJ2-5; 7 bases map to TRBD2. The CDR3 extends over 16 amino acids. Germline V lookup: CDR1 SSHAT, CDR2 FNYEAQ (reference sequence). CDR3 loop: CASRRSAAGIGETQYF. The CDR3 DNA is TGTGCTAGCAGAAGGAGTGCAGCGGGGATTGGGGAGACCCAGTACTTC.

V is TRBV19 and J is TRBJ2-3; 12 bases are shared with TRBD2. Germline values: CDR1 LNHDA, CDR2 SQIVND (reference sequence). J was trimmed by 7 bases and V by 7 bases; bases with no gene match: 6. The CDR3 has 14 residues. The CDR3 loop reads CASTTSGRTNTQYF. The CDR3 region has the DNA TGTGCCAGTACCACTAGCGGGAGGACCAATACGCAGTATTTT.

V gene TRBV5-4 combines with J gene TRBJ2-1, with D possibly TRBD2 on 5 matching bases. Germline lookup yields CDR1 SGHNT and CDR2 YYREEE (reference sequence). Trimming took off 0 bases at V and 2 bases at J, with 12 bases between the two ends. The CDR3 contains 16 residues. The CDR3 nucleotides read TGTGCCAGCAGCTTGGGGGTAGCGCCCACCTACAATGAGCAGTTCTTC. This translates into CASSLGVAPTYNEQFF.